The entry below gives a single TCR beta chain sequence along with its context. Its target is not known. Naive CD8 cells were CD45RO-negative, positively selected for CCR7, excluding terminally differentiated effector memory CD45RA+ cells. The data stem from a study of shared clonotypes between healthy human individuals. Each PCR replicate from the sorted subsets contained 150 to 200 ng DNA, which is around 30,000 T cell genomes. Some clones are missing from TCRdb's copy, which holds only in-frame ones; the method was immunoSEQ multiplex PCR. This repertoire shows approximately 2,000,000 clones, just under 95% found once; its top ten account for around 1.7%. CDR1 MNHNY and CDR2 SVGAGI come from the germline V gene (reference sequence). Trimming pared 2 bases from V and 5 bases from J, leaving 13 bases between. The CDR3 has 14 amino acids. The study's findings and limits: Among non-shared clonotypes, generation probabilities were lower than among those shared by all four donors.

The specimen was naive CD8+ T cells from PBMCs. The origin of this receptor is a man between 18 and 35 years old in good health. Some clones in this sample may be carry-over from other donors' samples. The chain uses TRBV6-6 and TRBJ2-7; tentatively, D is TRBD1 (6 bases). CDR3 DNA: TGTGCCAGCAGTTACCTCGGGACAAGGGACGAGCAGTACTTC. Protein product: CASSYLGTRDEQYF.